This passage covers 7 T cell receptor beta chains from one sample sequenced in a study of early T cells in non-severe SARS-CoV-2 infection. A single record per CDR3 protein comes from TCRdb applying MiXCR to the 5' RACE reads. In the table there are 25,000 to 30,000 distinct CDR3 sequences, approximately 6% of which are singletons. Sequencing used whole blood, obtained at baseline. These receptors all stem from an adult who was a healthcare worker with PCR-confirmed SARS-CoV-2 infection or an uninfected control (not recorded which).

This clonotype has ten or more counts. V and J are TRBV7-2 and TRBJ2-3; 11 bases line up with TRBD2. Germline CDR1 and CDR2: SGHTA and FQGNSA. Losses at the gene ends were 0 bases for V and 1 base for J; bases not matched to a gene: 0. The CDR3 has 16 amino acids. This CDR3 is CASSLALAGGTDTQYF. The CDR3 nucleotides are TGTGCCAGCAGCTTAGCACTAGCGGGAGGCACAGATACGCAGTATTTT.

Many counts were recorded for this clonotype. The chain carries TRBV4-3 and TRBJ2-7, with D perhaps TRBD2 (6 bases). This CDR3 spans 14 amino acids. Germline loops: CDR1 LGHNA, CDR2 YSLEER. V lost 0 bases, J lost 3 bases, and 9 bases lay in between. The CDR3 nucleotides read TGCGCCAGCAGCCAAGACCCCGGGGGCTACGAGCAGTACTTC. Its protein is CASSQDPGGYEQYF.

This clonotype appeared a few times. This chain joins TRBV7-2 and TRBJ2-2; 12 bases are a match to TRBD2. The CDR3 runs to 18 residues. V shed 1 base, J shed 4 bases, and the junction held 7 bases outside the gene matches. Germline V gene sequence: CDR1 SGHTA, CDR2 FQGNSA. This CDR3 is CASSLGLAGGRSTGELFF. Written as DNA, the CDR3 is TGTGCCAGCAGCTTAGGGCTAGCGGGGGGGCGTAGCACCGGGGAGCTGTTTTTT.

This clonotype has at least ten counts. The rearrangement uses TRBV7-8 and TRBJ2-5, with 13 bases identical to TRBD2. The germline gives CDR1 SGHVS, CDR2 FQNEAQ. V lost 5 bases, J lost 8 bases, and 5 bases stayed unmatched. There are 14 residues in the CDR3. CDR3: CASSTSGRAVTQYF. In DNA form, the CDR3 reads TGTGCCAGCAGCACTAGCGGGAGGGCAGTAACCCAGTACTTC. The variable domain in full, completed from reference TRBV7-8 and TRBJ2-5, reads GAGVSQSPRYKVAKRGQDVALRCDPISGHVSLFWYQQALGQGPEFLTYFQNEAQLDKSGLPSDRFFAERPEGSVSTLKIQRTQQEDSAVYLCASSTSGRAVTQYFGPGTRLLVL.

This clonotype was counted ten times or more. J is TRBJ2-5 and V is TRBV4-1; D is unresolved. The CDR3 runs 15 residues. The V gene lost 1 base and the J gene lost 4 bases, with 13 bases spanning the gap. Germline assignment: CDR1 MGHRA and CDR2 YSYEKL. CDR3 in DNA: TGCGCCAGCAGCCAAGGACCGAACTACGGAGAGACCCAGTACTTC. Translation: CASSQGPNYGETQYF.

Many counts were recorded for this clonotype. The chain combines TRBV12-3 or TRBV12-4 with TRBJ1-5; D may be TRBD1 (5 bases). This CDR3 contains 13 residues. Trimming shortened V by 4 bases and J by 6 bases, and 10 bases separated the two germline ends. CDR3 coding DNA: TGTGCCAGCAGTTGGGGGAGGGGTCAGCCCCAGCATTTT. Its translation is CASSWGRGQPQHF.

This clonotype was counted a few times. V is TRBV5-4 and J is TRBJ2-1; D is possibly TRBD2 (6 bases). Trimming pared 4 bases from V and 2 bases from J, leaving 13 bases between. Germline V gives CDR1 SGHNT, CDR2 YYREEE (reference sequence). The CDR3 runs to 15 residues. CDR3 region: CASSVNGGPYNEQFF. In DNA, the CDR3 is TGTGCCAGCAGCGTCAACGGGGGTCCCTACAATGAGCAGTTCTTC.